This TCR beta chain was sequenced in a study of cytomegalovirus exposure and HLA in healthy donors. J gave up 1 base and V 5 bases, and 6 bases lay outside the gene matches. The CDR3 length is 15 residues. Germline lookup yields CDR1 LNHDA and CDR2 SQIVND (reference sequence). PCR amplification relied on 60 Vbeta primers (plus 13 Jbeta primers). Sequenced by immunoSEQ multiplex PCR; TCRdb stores in-frame clones only, minus some. In the table there are about 160,000 clones, around 80% of which are singletons. Source material: PBMCs. The rearrangement uses TRBV19 and TRBJ2-7; 9 bases map to TRBD1. This clonotype was obtained from a man aged 18 to 30 in good health and CMV-seropositive. This chain's CDR3 is CASSADRGRSYEQYF. CDR3 coding DNA: TGTGCCAGTAGTGCGGACAGGGGAAGGTCCTACGAGCAGTACTTC. Filled out from reference TRBV19 and TRBJ2-7, the complete variable domain reads DGGITQSPKYLFRKEGQNVTLSCEQNLNHDAMYWYRQDPGQGLRLIYYSQIVNDFQKGDIAEGYSVSREKKESFPLTVTSAQKNPTAFYLCASSADRGRSYEQYFGPGTRLTVT.